The sequence of this TCR beta chain was determined in a study of PD-L1 blockade in urothelial cancer. Study-level background: Chemotherapy regimens numbering 0 to 3 had been given to patients. Overall study results and limits: Tumor-linked clones in blood grew more by 3 weeks in durable-benefit patients. Better progression-free and overall survival followed lower pretreatment blood clonality.

For this clone: Its antigen is undetermined.

Looked up from germline, CDR1 is KGHSH and CDR2 is LQKENI. J gave up 0 bases and V 1 base, and 13 bases lay outside the gene matches. This CDR3 has 20 residues. Each PCR reaction had synthetic TCR analog templates spiked into it. Generated by immunoSEQ multiplex PCR, the TCRdb table keeps only in-frame clones and is missing some. The sample contains about 50,000 clones, 87% of which appear only once. The sequences come from PBMCs, collected around atezolizumab (anti-PD-L1) treatment. The source of this sequence is a man between 60 and 70 years old with urothelial cancer. The J gene is TRBJ2-1, the V gene TRBV18, with TRBD2 matching 9 bases. The CDR3 bases are TGTGCCAGCTCACCACGGATTAGCGGGGGATTTGGACGCTCCTACAATGAGCAGTTCTTC. Its translation is CASSPRISGGFGRSYNEQFF.